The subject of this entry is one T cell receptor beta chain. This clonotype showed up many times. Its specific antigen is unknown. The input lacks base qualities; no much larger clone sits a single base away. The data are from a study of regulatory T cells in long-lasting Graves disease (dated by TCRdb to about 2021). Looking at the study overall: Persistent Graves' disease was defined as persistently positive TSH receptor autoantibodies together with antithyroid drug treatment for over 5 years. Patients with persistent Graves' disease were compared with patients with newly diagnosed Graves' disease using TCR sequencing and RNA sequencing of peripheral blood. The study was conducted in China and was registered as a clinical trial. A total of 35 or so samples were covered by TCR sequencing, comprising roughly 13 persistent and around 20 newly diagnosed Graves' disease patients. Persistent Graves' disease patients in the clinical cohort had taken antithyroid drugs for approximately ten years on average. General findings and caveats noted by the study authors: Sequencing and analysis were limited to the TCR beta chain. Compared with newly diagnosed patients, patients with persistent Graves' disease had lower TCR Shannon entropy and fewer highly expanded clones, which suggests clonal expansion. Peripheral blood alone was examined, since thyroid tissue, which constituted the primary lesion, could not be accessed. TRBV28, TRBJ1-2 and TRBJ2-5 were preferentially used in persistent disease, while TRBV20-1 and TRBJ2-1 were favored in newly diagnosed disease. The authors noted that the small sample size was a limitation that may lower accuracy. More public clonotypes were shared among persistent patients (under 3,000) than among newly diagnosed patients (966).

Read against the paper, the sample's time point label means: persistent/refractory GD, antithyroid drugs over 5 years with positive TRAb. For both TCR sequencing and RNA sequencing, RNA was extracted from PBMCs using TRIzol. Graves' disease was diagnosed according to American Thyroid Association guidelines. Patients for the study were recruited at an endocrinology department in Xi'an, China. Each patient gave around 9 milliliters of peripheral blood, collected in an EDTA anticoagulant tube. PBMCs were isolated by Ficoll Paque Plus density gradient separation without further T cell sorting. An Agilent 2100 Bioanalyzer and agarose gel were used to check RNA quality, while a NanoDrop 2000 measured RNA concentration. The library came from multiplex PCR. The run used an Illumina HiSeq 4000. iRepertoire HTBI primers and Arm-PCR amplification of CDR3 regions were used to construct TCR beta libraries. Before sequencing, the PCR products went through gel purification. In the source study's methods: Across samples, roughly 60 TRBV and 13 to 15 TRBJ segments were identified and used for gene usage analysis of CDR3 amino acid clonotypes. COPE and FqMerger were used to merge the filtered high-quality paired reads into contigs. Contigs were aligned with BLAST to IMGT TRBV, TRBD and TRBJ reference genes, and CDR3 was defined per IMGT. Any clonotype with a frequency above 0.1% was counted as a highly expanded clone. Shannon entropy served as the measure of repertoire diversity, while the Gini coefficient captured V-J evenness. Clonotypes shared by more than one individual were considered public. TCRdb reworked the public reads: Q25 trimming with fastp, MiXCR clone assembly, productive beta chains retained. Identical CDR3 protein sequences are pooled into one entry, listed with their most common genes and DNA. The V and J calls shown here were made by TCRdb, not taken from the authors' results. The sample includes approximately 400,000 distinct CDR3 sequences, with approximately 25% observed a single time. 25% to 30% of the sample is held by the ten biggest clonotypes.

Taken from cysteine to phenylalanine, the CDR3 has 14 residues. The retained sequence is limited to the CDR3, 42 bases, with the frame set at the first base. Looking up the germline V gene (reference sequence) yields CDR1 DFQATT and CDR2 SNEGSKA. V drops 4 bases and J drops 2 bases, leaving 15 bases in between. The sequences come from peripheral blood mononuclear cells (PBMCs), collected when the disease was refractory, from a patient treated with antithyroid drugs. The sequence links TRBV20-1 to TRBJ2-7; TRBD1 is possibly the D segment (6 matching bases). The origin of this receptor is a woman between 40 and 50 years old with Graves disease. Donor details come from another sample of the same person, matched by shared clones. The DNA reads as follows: TGCAGTGCTACCAATCCCAGGGGAACCTACGAGCAGTACTTC. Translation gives CSATNPRGTYEQYF.